Shown below are 22 T cell receptor beta chains from a single sample sequenced in a study of technical replicates of blood from a handful of donors. Repertoires were generated with immunoSEQ multiplex PCR, while TCRdb's copy carries only in-frame clones and drops some. The table has 79,000 or so clones, roughly 90% seen once. The sequencing sample was made of T cells isolated from PBMCs. The receptor set was obtained from a human donor in good health.

The chain has TRBV11-2 and TRBJ2-1, with D perhaps TRBD2 (5 bases). This CDR3 has 17 residues. V shed 1 base and J shed 8 bases, with 21 bases lying between them. Germline CDR1 SGHAT, CDR2 FQNNGV. This CDR3 reads CASSLGVQSGVFHEQFF. In nucleotides, the CDR3 is TGTGCCAGCAGCTTAGGTGTACAAAGCGGCGTCTTCCATGAGCAGTTCTTC.

The chain joins TRBV4-1 to TRBJ2-4, with 9 bases lining up with TRBD2. V was pared by 4 bases and J by 1 base, with 11 bases of the junction left unmatched. Germline-derived CDR1 and CDR2 are MGHRA and YSYEKL. The CDR3 runs 18 residues. CDR3 bases: TGCGCCAGCAGCCCCGCGGGACTAGCAATCCGGGCCAAAAACATTCAGTACTTC. Amino acids: CASSPAGLAIRAKNIQYF.

The chain joins TRBV21-1 to TRBJ1-2. TRBV21-1 represents a pseudogene. This CDR3 is 13 amino acids long. CDR3 loop: CAIHQTGNYGYTF. DNA of the CDR3: TGTGCCATCCACCAGACGGGTAACTATGGCTACACCTTC.

The rearrangement uses TRBV6-5 and TRBJ2-5; a possible D gene is TRBD2 (6 bases). The CDR3 contains 14 residues. The V and J ends lost 2 bases and 4 bases respectively, with 11 bases between them. CDR1 is MNHEY, CDR2 SVGAGI, per germline. In DNA form, the CDR3 reads TGTGCCAGCAGTTACGCGGGATCGGCAGAGACCCAGTACTTC. This codes for CASSYAGSAETQYF.

V usage is TRBV5-4 and J usage is TRBJ1-2, with TRBD1 as a possible D gene (6 bases). CDR1 and CDR2 (germline): SGHNT, YYREEE (reference sequence). The length of the CDR3 is 13 residues. V was pared by 4 bases and J by 2 bases, with 9 bases between. The CDR3 reads CASSDDRNYGYTF. Written as DNA, the CDR3 is TGTGCCAGCAGCGATGACAGGAACTATGGCTACACCTTC. Full variable domain (remainder filled in from reference TRBV5-4 and TRBJ1-2): ETGVTQSPTHLIKTRGQQVTLRCSSQSGHNTVSWYQQALGQGPQFIFQYYREEENGRGNFPPRFSGLQFPNYSSELNVNALELDDSALYLCASSDDRNYGYTFGSGTRLTVV.

CDR3 residues: CASSLVRTSGFSSYNEQFF. As DNA, the CDR3 is TGTGCCAGCAGCTTGGTTAGGACTAGCGGCTTCAGCTCCTACAATGAGCAGTTCTTC. V usage is TRBV5-4 and J usage is TRBJ2-1; TRBD2 agrees at 10 bases. With 0 bases clipped from V and 0 bases from J, the junction kept 9 bases outside the gene matches. Germline CDR1 SGHNT, CDR2 YYREEE (reference sequence). The CDR3 is 19 amino acids.

The chain uses TRBV9 and TRBJ1-1; D perhaps matches TRBD1 (6 bases). Germline values: CDR1 SGDLS, CDR2 YYNGEE. V lost 3 bases and J lost 2, with 17 bases in between. This CDR3 comprises 16 residues. The chain's CDR3 is CASSERAYRVNTEAFF. The CDR3, as DNA: TGTGCCAGCAGCGAGAGGGCCTACAGGGTAAACACTGAAGCTTTCTTT.

V gene TRBV6-6 combines with J gene TRBJ1-2; 10 positions agree with TRBD1. The CDR3 contains 14 residues. From germline, CDR1 is MNHNY and CDR2 SVGAGI (reference sequence). V shed 4 bases and J 10 bases; nucleotides not matched to a gene: 9. The CDR3 bases are TGTGCCAGCAGTTCCGACAGGGGGCCAAGAGTCTACACCTTC. Protein product: CASSSDRGPRVYTF.

In DNA, the CDR3 is TGTGCCTGGAGTACGGGACAGGGCGGGAGAGCTTTCTTT. As protein: CAWSTGQGGRAFF. V is TRBV30 and J is TRBJ1-1, with TRBD1 matching over 9 bases. The CDR3 totals 13 residues. From germline, CDR1 is GTSNPN and CDR2 SVGIG (reference sequence). The junction had 8 bases not matched to a gene; V was cut back by 2 bases and J by 10 bases.

The chain uses TRBV7-9 and TRBJ2-7; TRBD2 aligns across 7 bases. This CDR3 comprises 14 residues. Trimming took 4 bases from V and 5 from J; bases not matched to a gene: 8. Germline lookup yields CDR1 SEHNR and CDR2 FQNEAQ (reference sequence). This CDR3 is CASSSPGGGHEQYF. The CDR3 DNA is TGTGCCAGCAGCTCCCCGGGGGGAGGCCACGAGCAGTACTTC. Based on the CDR3 plus reference TRBV7-9 and TRBJ2-7, the full variable domain is DTGVSQNPRHKITKRGQNVTFRCDPISEHNRLYWYRQTLGQGPEFLTYFQNEAQLEKSRLLSDRFSAERPKGSFSTLEIQRTEQGDSAMYLCASSSPGGGHEQYFGPGTRLTVT.

V usage is TRBV28 and J usage is TRBJ2-7; D gene ambiguous. CDR3 length: 13 amino acids. Germline lookup yields CDR1 MDHEN and CDR2 SYDVKM. V dropped 5 bases and J dropped 1 base, with 9 bases sitting between them. This CDR3 reads CASSIPSSYEQYF. CDR3 bases: TGTGCCAGCAGTATCCCCTCTTCCTACGAGCAGTACTTC.

The rearrangement uses TRBV5-4 and TRBJ2-3, with 10 bases matching TRBD2. The CDR3 loop spans 16 amino acids. CDR1 is SGHNT and CDR2 is YYREEE in the germline V gene (reference sequence). With V trimmed by 2 bases and J by 4 bases, 7 bases remained unmatched. The CDR3 DNA follows: TGTGCCAGCAGCTTCAAAGCGGGGGGGCCGCCAGATACGCAGTATTTT. Translation: CASSFKAGGPPDTQYF.

As for this clone: Other DNA sequences in the same sample also yield this CDR3. The rearrangement uses TRBV5-1 and TRBJ2-3; D not resolved. Per germline, CDR1 SGHRS and CDR2 YFSETQ. This CDR3 has 12 amino acids. Trimming left V 5 bases short and J 0 bases short, with 4 bases between. The CDR3 region is CASSSSTDTQYF. In DNA, the CDR3 is TGCGCCAGCAGTTCTAGCACAGATACGCAGTATTTT. The full variable domain, completed using reference TRBV5-1 and TRBJ2-3, is KAGVTQTPRYLIKTRGQQVTLSCSPISGHRSVSWYQQTPGQGLQFLFEYFSETQRNKGNFPGRFSGRQFSNSRSEMNVSTLELGDSALYLCASSSSTDTQYFGPGTRLTVL.

The chain is built from TRBV5-1 and TRBJ2-2; 9 nucleotides agree with TRBD2. The germline V gene has CDR1 SGHRS and CDR2 YFSETQ. The CDR3 spans 16 residues. The V segment lost 2 bases and the J segment 4 bases; nucleotides outside the gene matches: 6. The CDR3 is CASSLGGLAGTGELFF. In DNA form, the CDR3 reads TGCGCCAGCAGCTTAGGGGGACTAGCAGGCACCGGGGAGCTGTTTTTT.

The chain has TRBV6-5 and TRBJ1-2, with 8 bases aligning to TRBD1. The CDR3 extends over 15 amino acids. Trimming at V came to 2 bases and at J to 4 bases, leaving 6 bases not matched to a gene. Germline loops: CDR1 MNHEY, CDR2 SVGAGI. The CDR3 DNA sequence: TGTGCCAGCAGTTACCGGGACAGGAGAACCTATGGCTACACCTTC. Translating it yields CASSYRDRRTYGYTF.

The chain employs TRBV7-6 and TRBJ2-7; TRBD2 matches 11 bases. With V trimmed by 6 bases and J by 3 bases, 19 bases remained unmatched. The germline V gene has CDR1 SGHVS and CDR2 FNYEAQ. The CDR3 totals 19 residues. The CDR3 loop is CASRVGLAGGLLTFYEQYF. CDR3 in DNA: TGTGCCAGCAGGGTGGGGTTAGCGGGGGGGCTTCTAACCTTCTACGAGCAGTACTTC.

The rearrangement links TRBV7-8 to TRBJ2-1, with TRBD1 identical over 11 bases. With V trimmed by 3 bases and J by 4 bases, 8 bases remained unmatched. CDR1 and CDR2 (germline): SGHVS, FQNEAQ. The CDR3 loop spans 17 amino acids. CDR3 sequence (DNA): TGTGCCAGCAGCTTTCGCAGGACAGGGGGCTTATACAATGAGCAGTTCTTC. The encoded protein is CASSFRRTGGLYNEQFF.

The chain joins TRBV5-4 to TRBJ1-2; D is undetermined. V lost 0 bases to trimming and J lost 3 bases, with 3 bases between them. Per the germline V gene, CDR1 is SGHNT and CDR2 is YYREEE (reference sequence). The length of the CDR3 is 12 residues. This chain's CDR3 is CASSLADYGYTF. In nucleotides, the CDR3 is TGTGCCAGCAGCTTGGCCGACTATGGCTACACCTTC.

The V gene is TRBV21-1, the J gene TRBJ1-5; the table's D call TRBD1 went unverified against the DNA. TRBV21-1 is annotated as a pseudogene. The CDR3 length is 17 residues. The CDR3 bases are TGTGCCAGCAGCAAAATATGTATCTCGATAACAAATCAGCCCCAGCATTTT. This codes for CASSKICISITNQPQHF.

The V and J genes are TRBV14 and TRBJ2-3; 11 nucleotides line up with TRBD2. The junction had 5 bases not matched to a gene; V was cut back by 7 bases and J by 2 bases. Germline V lookup: CDR1 SGHDN, CDR2 FVKESK. This CDR3 comprises 15 residues. The CDR3 is CASILTSGTTDTQYF. DNA of the CDR3: TGTGCCAGCATCCTGACTAGCGGGACCACAGATACGCAGTATTTT.

The CDR3 DNA reads TGTGCCAGCAGCGTAGAACGGGGGAATATTGGGGAGCTGTTTTTT. As protein: CASSVERGNIGELFF. This rearrangement joins TRBV9 to TRBJ2-2, with D possibly being TRBD2 (6 bases). Trimming removed 0 bases from V and 8 bases from J, with 14 bases in between. The CDR3 loop spans 15 amino acids. The V gene's germline CDR1 is SGDLS and CDR2 YYNGEE. The complete variable domain, with remaining parts taken from reference TRBV9 and TRBJ2-2, reads DSGVTQTPKHLITATGQRVTLRCSPRSGDLSVYWYQQSLDQGLQFLIQYYNGEERAKGNILERFSAQQFPDLHSELNLSSLELGDSALYFCASSVERGNIGELFFGEGSRLTVL.

This clone has just one count. The chain carries TRBV28 and TRBJ1-2; perhaps TRBD1 as D (6 bases). The V and J ends lost 7 bases and 7 bases respectively, with 19 bases between them. The CDR3 extends over 14 amino acids. CDR1 is MDHEN, CDR2 SYDVKM, per germline. The CDR3 nucleotides are TGTGCCAGCACCGAAACAGGGTCCCCGGTTGGCTACACCTTC. Translating gives CASTETGSPVGYTF.